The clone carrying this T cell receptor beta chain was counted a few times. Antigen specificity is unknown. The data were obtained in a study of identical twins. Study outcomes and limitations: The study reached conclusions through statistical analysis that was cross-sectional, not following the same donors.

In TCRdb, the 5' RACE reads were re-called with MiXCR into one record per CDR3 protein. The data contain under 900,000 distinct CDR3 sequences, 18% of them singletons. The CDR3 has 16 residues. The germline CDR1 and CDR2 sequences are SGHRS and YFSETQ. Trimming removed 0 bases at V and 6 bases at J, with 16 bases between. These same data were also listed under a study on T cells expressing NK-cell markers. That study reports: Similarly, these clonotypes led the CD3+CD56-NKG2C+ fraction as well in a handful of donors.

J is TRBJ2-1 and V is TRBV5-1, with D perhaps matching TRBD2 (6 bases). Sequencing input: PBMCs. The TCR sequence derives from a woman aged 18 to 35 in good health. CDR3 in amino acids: CASSLARGLTPNEQFF. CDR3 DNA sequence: TGCGCCAGCAGCTTGGCCCGGGGACTCACACCCAATGAGCAGTTCTTC.